This TCR beta chain was obtained from a study of cytomegalovirus exposure and HLA in healthy donors. Study-wide findings and caveats: Associated with cytomegalovirus, according to the listing, were fewer than 200 TCR beta chains. A later analysis showed that HLA-associated TCR beta chains had undergone more clonal expansion than equally common others.

A remark on this clone: Its target is unknown.

PCR involved 60 Vbeta and 13 Jbeta primers. Repertoires were generated with immunoSEQ multiplex PCR, while TCRdb's copy carries only in-frame clones and drops some. The sample holds about 200,000 clones; about 76% are singletons and the top ten take approximately 0.36%. Donors in the study were healthy people who gave bone marrow. This receptor was obtained from a male donor in good health and CMV-seropositive. Material for sequencing was PBMCs.

The CDR3 DNA is TGCAGTGCGTGGAGGGAGACCCAGTACTTC. This encodes CSAWRETQYF. The chain links TRBV20-1 to TRBJ2-5; maybe TRBD2 (5 bases). Trimming took off 6 bases at V and 5 bases at J, with 7 bases between the two ends. The CDR3 consists of 10 residues. Germline V gene lookup returns CDR1 DFQATT and CDR2 SNEGSKA (reference sequence).